A single sample gave rise to the 10 T cell receptor beta chains below, sequenced in a study of T cells in Graves' hyperthyroidism and ophthalmopathy. Regions amplified from RNA transcripts were the TCR beta CDR3 regions. HTBI primers drove first-round RT-PCR of the TCR CDR3. TCRdb analysed the multiplex PCR reads with MiXCR anew, one entry per CDR3 protein. This table holds under 350,000 distinct CDR3 sequences, roughly a fifth found once. Source material: blood. These receptors came from a woman in her 50s with Graves' hyperthyroidism.

Regarding this clonotype: At one boundary the junction diverges from the germline segment, which might be a read error. The rearrangement links TRBV7-6 to TRBJ2-2; D is undetermined. Germline loops: CDR1 SGHVS, CDR2 FNYEAQ. The CDR3 is 13 amino acids. CDR3 coding DNA: TGTGCCAGCAGCTTCCCGAACACCGAGGAGCTGTTTTTT. Its protein product is CASSFPNTEELFF.

This clonotype was picked up a small number of times. The V and J genes are TRBV25-1 and TRBJ2-5, with D perhaps matching TRBD2 (6 bases). CDR1 and CDR2 (germline): MGHDK, SYGVNS. CDR3 length: 15 amino acids. Trimming took 4 bases from V and 2 from J, leaving 14 bases between them. The CDR3 DNA follows: TGTGCCAGCAGTGGATGGGCGGGGCAGCAAGAGACCCAGTACTTC. Its protein is CASSGWAGQQETQYF. Supplemented by reference TRBV25-1 and TRBJ2-5, the full variable domain reads EADIYQTPRYLVIGTGKKITLECSQTMGHDKMYWYQQDPGMELHLIHYSYGVNSTEKGDLSSESTVSRIRTEHFPLTLESARPSHTSQYLCASSGWAGQQETQYFGPGTRLLVL.

The chain uses TRBV5-1 and TRBJ2-3; TRBD1 might be the D (8 bases). This CDR3 comprises 13 residues. CDR1 is SGHRS, CDR2 YFSETQ, per germline. V lost 8 bases and J lost 0, with 10 bases in between. The CDR3 region has the DNA TGCGCCAGACAGGGGGGGAGCACAGATACGCAGTATTTT. Residues: CARQGGSTDTQYF.

This clonotype occurred a few times. The chain's CDR3 is CAWTLGDRVNNEQFF. CDR3 DNA sequence: TGTGCCTGGACCCTGGGGGACAGGGTAAACAATGAGCAGTTCTTC. The rearrangement links TRBV30 to TRBJ2-1; TRBD1 agrees at 9 bases. Germline CDR1 and CDR2: GTSNPN and SVGIG (reference sequence). CDR3 length equals 15 residues. The V and J ends lost 4 bases and 5 bases, in that order; junction bases with no gene match: 9.

This clonotype appeared many times. This rearrangement joins TRBV7-3 to TRBJ2-3, with D possibly matching TRBD1 (5 bases). There are 13 residues in the CDR3. Germline-derived CDR1 and CDR2 are SGHTA and FQGTGA. V lost 4 bases and J lost 4, with 9 bases in between. CDR3 coding DNA: TGTGCCAGCAGCTCAGGACAAGCAGATACGCAGTATTTT. Residues: CASSSGQADTQYF.

This clonotype occurred many times. The chain links TRBV28 to TRBJ2-2; 10 bases are a match to TRBD1. Germline V gene lookup returns CDR1 MDHEN and CDR2 SYDVKM. The CDR3 is made up of 17 amino acids. With 1 base clipped from V and 5 bases from J, the junction kept 7 bases outside the gene matches. CDR3 protein: CASSLFDRGRGTGELFF. CDR3 DNA sequence: TGTGCCAGCAGTTTATTCGACAGGGGGCGCGGAACCGGGGAGCTGTTTTTT. Based on the CDR3 plus reference TRBV28 and TRBJ2-2, the full variable domain is DVKVTQSSRYLVKRTGEKVFLECVQDMDHENMFWYRQDPGLGLRLIYFSYDVKMKEKGDIPEGYSVSREKKERFSLILESASTNQTSMYLCASSLFDRGRGTGELFFGEGSRLTVL.

The genes are TRBV2 and TRBJ1-5, with 7 bases aligning to TRBD1. V gave up 4 bases and J gave up 4 bases; unmatched junction bases: 13. Germline CDR1 is SNHLY and CDR2 is FYNNEI. This CDR3 is built from 17 residues. CDR3 nucleotide sequence: TGTGCCAGCAGTGGGCGGTCCGGGACAGTGGTTAATCAGCCCCAGCATTTT. Residues: CASSGRSGTVVNQPQHF.

The table lists this clonotype with a few counts. The chain carries TRBV20-1 and TRBJ2-5; perhaps TRBD1 as D (6 bases). The germline V gene encodes CDR1 DFQATT and CDR2 SNEGSKA (reference sequence). This CDR3 region has 18 residues. Trimming took 0 bases from V and 3 from J, leaving 23 bases between them. CDR3 in DNA: TGCAGTGCTAGAGAAGAGGGGGTCACGGACAGAACTAAAGAGACCCAGTACTTC. The encoded protein is CSAREEGVTDRTKETQYF.

This clonotype was picked up many times. J is TRBJ2-7 and V is TRBV27; D assignment may be TRBD1 or TRBD2 (6 bases each). The CDR3 has 13 residues. V was clipped by 0 bases and J by 7 bases, with 10 bases between them. Germline loops: CDR1 MNHEY, CDR2 SMNVEV (reference sequence). The CDR3 sequence is CASSLSGGREQYF. In nucleotides, the CDR3 is TGTGCCAGCAGTTTATCAGGGGGGCGGGAGCAGTACTTC.

The chain uses TRBV13 and TRBJ1-5; 8 bases are a match to TRBD1. The CDR3 spans 15 residues. CDR1 is PRHDT, CDR2 FYEKMQ, per germline (reference sequence). The trim removed 5 bases at V and 3 bases at J, leaving 6 bases unmatched. The CDR3 DNA reads TGTGCCAGCAGCCTGGAGGACAGGGTCAATCAGCCCCAGCATTTT. This gives the protein CASSLEDRVNQPQHF. Full variable domain (remainder filled in from reference TRBV13 and TRBJ1-5): AAGVIQSPRHLIKEKRETATLKCYPIPRHDTVYWYQQGPGQDPQFLISFYEKMQSDKGSIPDRFSAQQFSDYHSELNMSSLELGDSALYFCASSLEDRVNQPQHFGDGTRLSIL.